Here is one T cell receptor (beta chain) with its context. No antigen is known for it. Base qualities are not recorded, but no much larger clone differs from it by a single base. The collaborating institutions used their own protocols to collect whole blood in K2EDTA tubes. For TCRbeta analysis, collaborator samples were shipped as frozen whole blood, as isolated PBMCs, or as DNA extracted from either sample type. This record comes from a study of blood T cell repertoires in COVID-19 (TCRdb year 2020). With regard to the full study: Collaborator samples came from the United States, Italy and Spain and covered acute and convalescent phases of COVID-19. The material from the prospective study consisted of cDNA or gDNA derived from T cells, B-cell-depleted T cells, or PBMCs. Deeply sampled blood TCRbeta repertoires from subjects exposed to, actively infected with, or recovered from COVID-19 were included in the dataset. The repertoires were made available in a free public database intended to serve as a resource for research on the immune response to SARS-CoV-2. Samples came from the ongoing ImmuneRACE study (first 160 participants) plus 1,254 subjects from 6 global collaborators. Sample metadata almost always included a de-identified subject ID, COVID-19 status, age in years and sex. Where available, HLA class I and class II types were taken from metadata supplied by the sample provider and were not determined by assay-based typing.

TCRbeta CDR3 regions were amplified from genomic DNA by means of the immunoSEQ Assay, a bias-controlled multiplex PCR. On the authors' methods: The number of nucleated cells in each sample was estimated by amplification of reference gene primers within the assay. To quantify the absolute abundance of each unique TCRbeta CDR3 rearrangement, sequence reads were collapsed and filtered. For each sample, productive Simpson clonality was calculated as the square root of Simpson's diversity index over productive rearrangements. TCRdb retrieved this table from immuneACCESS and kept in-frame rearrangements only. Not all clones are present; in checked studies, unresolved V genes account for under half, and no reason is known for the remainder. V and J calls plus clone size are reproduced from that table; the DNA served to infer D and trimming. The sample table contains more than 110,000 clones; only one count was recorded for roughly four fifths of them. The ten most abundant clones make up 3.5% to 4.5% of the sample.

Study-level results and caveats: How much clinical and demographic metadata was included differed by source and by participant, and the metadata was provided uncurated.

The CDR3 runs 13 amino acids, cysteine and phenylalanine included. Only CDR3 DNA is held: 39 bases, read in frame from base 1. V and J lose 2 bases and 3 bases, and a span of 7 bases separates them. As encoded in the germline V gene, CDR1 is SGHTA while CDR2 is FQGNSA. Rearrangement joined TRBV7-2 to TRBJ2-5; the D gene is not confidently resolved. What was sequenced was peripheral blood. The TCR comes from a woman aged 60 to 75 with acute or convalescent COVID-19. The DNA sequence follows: TGTGCCAGCAGCTTAACCCGGGAAGAGACCCAGTACTTC. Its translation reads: CASSLTREETQYF.